This T cell receptor beta chain was recorded in a study of T cell changes during pregnancy in multiple sclerosis (dated by TCRdb to between 2018 and 2020). Looking at the study overall: The study looked at changes in the T cell repertoire across pregnancy in women with multiple sclerosis.

Library preparation used the immunoSEQ multiplex PCR assay. TCRdb limited this immuneACCESS table to in-frame rearrangements with V and J called. A share of clones is missing; checked studies link under half to unresolved V genes, and the rest is unexplained. Present in this sample are about 13,000 clones, about 90% of which were seen just once. Roughly 8.2% of the sample is held by the ten biggest clonotypes. For CDR1 and CDR2, the germline V gene (reference sequence) lists LNHDA and SQIVND. Trimming accounts for 1 base at V and 1 base at J, while the number of junction bases matched to no gene is 5. Including the terminal cysteine and phenylalanine, the CDR3 comprises 16 residues. Only the CDR3 region is kept as DNA, spanning 48 bases read in frame from base 1. On this clone: Its antigen is not yet known. No base quality information exists; no much larger clone differs at one position.

The sample consisted of CD8+ T cells from peripheral blood mononuclear cells, taken in the first trimester of pregnancy. This clonotype was obtained from a female donor with multiple sclerosis, enrolled in a pregnancy study. The V and J genes are TRBV19 and TRBJ2-3, with 7 middle bases fitting TRBD2. The DNA sequence follows: TGTGCCAGTAGTATAGTGGCCAGCGGGGGCACAGATACGCAGTATTTT. Translated, it reads CASSIVASGGTDTQYF.